This passage covers 24 T cell receptor beta chains from one sample sequenced in a study of control samples from healthy donors and cancer patients. Generated by immunoSEQ multiplex PCR, the TCRdb table keeps only in-frame clones and is missing some. Here the sample spans 150,000 to 200,000 clones, about 92% being singletons. Material: blood. The receptors were gathered from a man aged 25 to 45 in good health.

The rearrangement links TRBV2 to TRBJ1-1; no clear D. Germline values: CDR1 SNHLY, CDR2 FYNNEI. The CDR3 extends over 13 amino acids. V lost 3 bases to trimming and J lost 2 bases, with 7 bases between them. The CDR3 region is CASSEEGNTEAFF. CDR3 bases: TGTGCCAGCAGTGAGGAGGGTAACACTGAAGCTTTCTTT. Based on the CDR3 plus reference TRBV2 and TRBJ1-1, the full variable domain is EPEVTQTPSHQVTQMGQEVILRCVPISNHLYFYWYRQILGQKVEFLVSFYNNEISEKSEIFDDQFSVERPDGSNFTLKIRSTKLEDSAMYFCASSEEGNTEAFFGQGTRLTVV.

The rearrangement links TRBV4-1 to TRBJ2-7; no clear D. Germline V gene sequence: CDR1 MGHRA, CDR2 YSYEKL. Between the trimmed V and J ends, which lost 4 bases and 0 bases, there was a span of 7 bases. This CDR3 has 13 residues. The CDR3 is CASSPSRSYEQYF. CDR3 DNA: TGCGCCAGCAGCCCCTCACGCTCCTACGAGCAGTACTTC.

The V gene is TRBV27, the J gene TRBJ2-1; TRBD2 aligns across 9 bases. Germline assignment: CDR1 MNHEY and CDR2 SMNVEV (reference sequence). The CDR3 runs to 17 residues. The V segment lost 3 bases and the J segment 7 bases; nucleotides outside the gene matches: 13. The CDR3 sequence is CASSFEAGGPGVNEQFF. The CDR3 DNA is TGTGCCAGCAGTTTTGAGGCGGGAGGGCCCGGAGTAAATGAGCAGTTCTTC.

The gene calls are TRBV7-8 and TRBJ2-1, with a tentative D call TRBD2 (5 bases). Trimming took off 5 bases at V and 10 bases at J, with 18 bases between the two ends. This CDR3 comprises 14 residues. Germline loops: CDR1 SGHVS, CDR2 FQNEAQ. CDR3 nucleotides: TGTGCCAGCAGCCTTACTTACGAGGGTCTGGAGCAGTTCTTC. As protein: CASSLTYEGLEQFF. The variable domain in full, completed from reference TRBV7-8 and TRBJ2-1, reads GAGVSQSPRYKVAKRGQDVALRCDPISGHVSLFWYQQALGQGPEFLTYFQNEAQLDKSGLPSDRFFAERPEGSVSTLKIQRTQQEDSAVYLCASSLTYEGLEQFFGPGTRLTVL.

The chain couples TRBV7-8 to TRBJ2-7, with a tentative D call TRBD1 (5 bases). The CDR3 consists of 13 residues. Looked up from germline, CDR1 is SGHVS and CDR2 is FQNEAQ. With 5 bases removed from V and 6 bases from J, the gap between germline ends came to 14 bases. CDR3 loop: CASSPRESREQYF. CDR3 coding DNA: TGTGCCAGCAGCCCCAGGGAATCGCGCGAGCAGTACTTC.

The chain couples TRBV30 to TRBJ1-2; no definite D call. This CDR3 comprises 14 residues. Germline lookup yields CDR1 GTSNPN and CDR2 SVGIG (reference sequence). The ends were cut back, 3 bases at V and 0 bases at J, with 11 bases in the middle. This CDR3 reads CAWRRPTSNYGYTF. DNA for the CDR3: TGTGCCTGGAGGAGGCCGACTTCTAACTATGGCTACACCTTC.

A single count supports this clone. This chain links TRBV7-9 with TRBJ1-3; no definite D call. The CDR3 has 17 amino acids. Between the trimmed V and J ends, which lost 2 bases and 0 bases, there was a span of 14 bases. The germline CDR1 and CDR2 sequences are SEHNR and FQNEAQ (reference sequence). DNA of the CDR3: TGTGCCAGCAGCTTACCGACCCTTTCTAGCTCTGGAAACACCATATATTTT. Residues: CASSLPTLSSSGNTIYF. The full variable domain, with the rest looked up from reference TRBV7-9 and TRBJ1-3, is DTGVSQNPRHKITKRGQNVTFRCDPISEHNRLYWYRQTLGQGPEFLTYFQNEAQLEKSRLLSDRFSAERPKGSFSTLEIQRTEQGDSAMYLCASSLPTLSSSGNTIYFGEGSWLTVV.

V gene TRBV3-1 (or the pseudogene TRBV3-2) combines with J gene TRBJ1-2; maybe TRBD1 (6 bases). Germline V gene lookup returns CDR1 LGHDT and CDR2 YNNKEL (reference sequence). Trimming took off 3 bases at V and 2 bases at J, with 10 bases between the two ends. The CDR3 covers 14 residues. This chain's CDR3 is CASSQGHRNYGYTF. The CDR3 DNA follows: TGTGCCAGCAGCCAGGGACACCGCAACTATGGCTACACCTTC.

The rearrangement uses TRBV2 and TRBJ1-6; D not certain. This CDR3 spans 16 amino acids. The ends were cut back, 5 bases at V and 0 bases at J, with 11 bases in the middle. The germline V gene encodes CDR1 SNHLY and CDR2 FYNNEI. The CDR3 is CASSPFSSSYNSPLHF. Here the CDR3 DNA reads TGTGCCAGCAGTCCCTTCTCGAGCTCCTATAATTCACCCCTCCACTTT.

The rearrangement joins TRBV14 to TRBJ1-5, with 8 positions matching TRBD1. The V and J ends lost 7 bases and 5 bases, in that order; junction bases with no gene match: 7. The V gene's germline CDR1 is SGHDN and CDR2 FVKESK. The CDR3 sequence is 14 residues long. As DNA, the CDR3 is TGTGCCAGCATCCGGGACAGGCGAGATCAGCCCCAGCATTTT. This gives the protein CASIRDRRDQPQHF.

The chain couples TRBV29-1 to TRBJ2-1, with D maybe TRBD2 (6 bases). The ends were cut back, 7 bases at V and 7 bases at J, with 20 bases in the middle. From germline, CDR1 is SQVTM and CDR2 ANQGSEA. The CDR3 runs to 14 residues. This chain's CDR3 is CSAYTQEGRNEQFF. The CDR3 coding sequence is TGCAGCGCCTACACCCAGGAGGGCAGGAATGAGCAGTTCTTC.

The V and J genes are TRBV29-1 and TRBJ1-1; perhaps TRBD1 as D (6 bases). Between the trimmed V and J ends, which lost 3 bases and 1 base, there was a span of 9 bases. CDR1 is SQVTM, CDR2 ANQGSEA, per germline. This CDR3 spans 13 amino acids. CDR3 in amino acids: CSVDGGGNTEAFF. Here the CDR3 DNA reads TGCAGCGTTGACGGGGGCGGGAACACTGAAGCTTTCTTT.

V usage is TRBV6-2 or TRBV6-3 and J usage is TRBJ2-3, with 14 bases identical to TRBD2. V was clipped by 1 base and J by 4 bases; unmatched bases: 7. This CDR3 comprises 18 residues. Germline loops: CDR1 MNHEY, CDR2 SVGEGT. CDR3 bases: TGTGCCAGCAGTTACTTGATGACTAGCGGGAGGGAAGCAGATACGCAGTATTTT. Translating gives CASSYLMTSGREADTQYF.

The V and J genes are TRBV19 and TRBJ1-5; D remains unclear. Germline V gene sequence: CDR1 LNHDA, CDR2 SQIVND (reference sequence). The CDR3 runs to 13 residues. The V end lost 5 bases, the J end lost 4 bases, and 9 bases lay between the germline ends. The CDR3 region is CASSLTLNQPQHF. In nucleotides, the CDR3 is TGTGCCAGTAGTTTAACACTTAATCAGCCCCAGCATTTT.

The genes are TRBV18 and TRBJ1-1; 8 bases agree with TRBD1. The CDR3 consists of 13 residues. V lost 3 bases and J lost 6; bases outside the gene matches: 3. Germline values: CDR1 KGHSH, CDR2 LQKENI. This CDR3 reads CASSPGTGPEAFF. The CDR3 nucleotides are TGTGCCAGCTCACCGGGGACAGGACCTGAAGCTTTCTTT.

This clone has a handful of counts. CDR3 amino acids: CASSEVWVETQYF. CDR3 in DNA: TGTGCCAGCAGTGAAGTGTGGGTGGAGACCCAGTACTTC. The V and J genes are TRBV6-1 and TRBJ2-5; D unclear. This CDR3 region has 13 residues. Germline V gives CDR1 MNHNS, CDR2 SASEGT. The ends were cut back, 1 base at V and 5 bases at J, with 8 bases in the middle.

This clone is a singleton in its sample. The same CDR3 also results from other DNA sequences found in this sample. The V and J genes are TRBV11-2 and TRBJ1-4; unclear D gene. Trimming cost V 3 bases and J 2 bases, with 4 bases left between them. The germline gives CDR1 SGHAT, CDR2 FQNNGV. The CDR3 has 13 residues. For the CDR3, the DNA is TGTGCCAGCAGCTTGTCCACTAATGAAAAACTGTTTTTT. Translating it yields CASSLSTNEKLFF.

This clone was seen only once. V usage is TRBV3-1 (or the pseudogene TRBV3-2) and J usage is TRBJ2-4; 7 positions agree with TRBD2. CDR1 is LGHDT, CDR2 YNNKEL, per germline (reference sequence). V was pared by 4 bases and J by 5 bases, with 5 bases of the junction left unmatched. The CDR3 extends over 14 amino acids. CDR3 amino acids: CASSLRTSQNIQYF. As DNA, the CDR3 is TGTGCCAGCAGCCTCCGGACTAGTCAAAACATTCAGTACTTC.

The genes are TRBV6-1 and TRBJ1-2; D remains unclear. The CDR3 has 12 residues. Germline V gene sequence: CDR1 MNHNS, CDR2 SASEGT. The V and J ends lost 6 bases and 6 bases respectively, with 11 bases between them. The CDR3 nucleotides read TGTGCCAGCAGCTTGGGAAGCGATGGCTACACCTTC. Translation gives CASSLGSDGYTF.

This clone occurred once. The chain has TRBV12-5 and TRBJ2-5, with D possibly TRBD2 on 5 matching bases. Trimming removed 1 base from V and 3 bases from J, with 6 bases in between. Germline-derived CDR1 and CDR2 are LGHNT and FRNRAP. This CDR3 is built from 13 residues. The CDR3 DNA is TGTGCTAGTGGTTTGGCACTAGAAGAGACCCAGTACTTC. Residues: CASGLALEETQYF.

The V call is TRBV18, the J call TRBJ2-1; D gene ambiguous. The V gene lost 3 bases and the J gene lost 3 bases, with 12 bases spanning the gap. Germline V CDR1 and CDR2: KGHSH, LQKENI. The CDR3 has 15 amino acids. The CDR3 bases are TGTGCCAGCTCACCGGCTGCGGATCTCTACAATGAGCAGTTCTTC. It specifies CASSPAADLYNEQFF.

This clone occurred a few times. The chain combines TRBV3-1 (or the pseudogene TRBV3-2) with TRBJ2-7; D call uncertain. V lost 1 base and J lost 7, with 14 bases in between. There are 14 residues in the CDR3. Germline V gene data show CDR1 as LGHDT and CDR2 as YNNKEL (reference sequence). The CDR3, as DNA: TGTGCCAGCAGCCAAGTTAATGCGGTGGGGGAGCAGTACTTC. As protein: CASSQVNAVGEQYF.

This clone was recorded a few times. The chain recombines TRBV4-3 with TRBJ1-5; perhaps TRBD1 as D (5 bases). The germline gives CDR1 LGHNA, CDR2 YSLEER. The CDR3 runs to 16 residues. V was clipped by 3 bases and J by 5 bases, with 17 bases between them. This CDR3 reads CASSQQYRDAYQPQHF. The DNA for the CDR3 is TGCGCCAGCAGCCAGCAATACCGGGACGCTTATCAGCCCCAGCATTTT.

The chain joins TRBV4-2 to TRBJ2-5, with D possibly TRBD1 on 5 matching bases. V lost 0 bases, J lost 1 base, and 9 bases lay in between. Germline CDR1 and CDR2: LGHNA and YNFKEQ. The CDR3 sequence is 15 residues long. The CDR3 nucleotides are TGTGCCAGCAGCCAAGAAGGGCAGGGCCAAGAGACCCAGTACTTC. It encodes CASSQEGQGQETQYF.